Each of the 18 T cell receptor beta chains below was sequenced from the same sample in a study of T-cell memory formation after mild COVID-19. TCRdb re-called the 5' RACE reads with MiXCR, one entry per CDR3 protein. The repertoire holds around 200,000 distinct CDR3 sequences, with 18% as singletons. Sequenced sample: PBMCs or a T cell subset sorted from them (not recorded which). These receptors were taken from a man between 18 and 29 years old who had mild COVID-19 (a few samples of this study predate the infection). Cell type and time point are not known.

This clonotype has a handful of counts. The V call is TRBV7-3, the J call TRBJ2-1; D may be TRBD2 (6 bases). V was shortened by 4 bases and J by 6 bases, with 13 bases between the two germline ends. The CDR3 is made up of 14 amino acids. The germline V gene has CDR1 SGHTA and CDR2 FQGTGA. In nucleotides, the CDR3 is TGTGCCAGCAGCTCCCTGGGGGGACTCAATGAGCAGTTCTTC. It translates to CASSSLGGLNEQFF.

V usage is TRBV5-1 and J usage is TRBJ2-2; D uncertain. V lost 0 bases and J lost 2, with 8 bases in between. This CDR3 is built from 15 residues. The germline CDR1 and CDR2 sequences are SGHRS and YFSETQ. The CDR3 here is CASSLAGSNTGELFF. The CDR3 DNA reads TGCGCCAGCAGCTTGGCGGGTAGCAACACCGGGGAGCTGTTTTTT.

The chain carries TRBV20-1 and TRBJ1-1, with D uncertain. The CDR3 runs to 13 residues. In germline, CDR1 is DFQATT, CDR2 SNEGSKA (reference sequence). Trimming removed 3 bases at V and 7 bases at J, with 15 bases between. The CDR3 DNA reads TGCAGTGCTAGGAAGCAGGAGGTCGGTGAAGCTTTCTTT. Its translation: CSARKQEVGEAFF.

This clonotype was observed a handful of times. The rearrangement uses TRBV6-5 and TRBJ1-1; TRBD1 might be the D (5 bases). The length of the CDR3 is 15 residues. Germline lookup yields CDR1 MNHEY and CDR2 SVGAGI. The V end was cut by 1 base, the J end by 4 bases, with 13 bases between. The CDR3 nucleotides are TGTGCCAGCAGTTACTACCTAAGGGGAGGCACTGAAGCTTTCTTT. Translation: CASSYYLRGGTEAFF.

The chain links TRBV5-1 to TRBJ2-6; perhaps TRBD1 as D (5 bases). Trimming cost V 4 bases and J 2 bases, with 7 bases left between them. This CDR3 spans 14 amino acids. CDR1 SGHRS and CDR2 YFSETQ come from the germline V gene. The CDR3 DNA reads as TGCGCCAGCAGCACAGGTGCTGGGGCCAACGTCCTGACTTTC. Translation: CASSTGAGANVLTF.

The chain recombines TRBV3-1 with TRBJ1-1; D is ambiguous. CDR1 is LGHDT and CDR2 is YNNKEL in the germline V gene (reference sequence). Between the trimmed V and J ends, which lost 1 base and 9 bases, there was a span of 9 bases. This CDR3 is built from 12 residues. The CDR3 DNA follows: TGTGCCAGCAGCCAAGGGGAAGGGAAAGCTTTCTTT. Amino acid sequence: CASSQGEGKAFF. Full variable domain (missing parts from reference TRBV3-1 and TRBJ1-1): DTAVSQTPKYLVTQMGNDKSIKCEQNLGHDTMYWYKQDSKKFLKIMFSYNNKELIINETVPNRFSPKSPDKAHLNLHINSLELGDSAVYFCASSQGEGKAFFGQGTRLTVV.

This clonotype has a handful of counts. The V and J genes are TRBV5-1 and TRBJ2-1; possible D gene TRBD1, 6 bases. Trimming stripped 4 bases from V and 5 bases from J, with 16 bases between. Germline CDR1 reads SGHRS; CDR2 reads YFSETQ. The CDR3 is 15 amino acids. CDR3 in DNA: TGCGCCAGCAGCCCCCAGGCCGGGACACACAATGAGCAGTTCTTC. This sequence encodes CASSPQAGTHNEQFF.

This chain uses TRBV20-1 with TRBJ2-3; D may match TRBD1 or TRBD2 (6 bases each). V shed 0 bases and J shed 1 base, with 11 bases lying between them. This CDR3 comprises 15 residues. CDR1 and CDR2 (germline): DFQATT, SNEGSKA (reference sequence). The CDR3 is CSARDSRGGTDTQYF. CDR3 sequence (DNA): TGCAGTGCTAGAGATTCAAGGGGGGGCACAGATACGCAGTATTTT.

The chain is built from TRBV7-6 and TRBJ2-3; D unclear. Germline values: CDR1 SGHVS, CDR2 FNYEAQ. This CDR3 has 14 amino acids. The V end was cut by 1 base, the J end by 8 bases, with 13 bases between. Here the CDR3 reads CASSLGPTGGTQYF. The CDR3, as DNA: TGTGCCAGCAGCTTAGGACCGACCGGCGGTACGCAGTATTTT.

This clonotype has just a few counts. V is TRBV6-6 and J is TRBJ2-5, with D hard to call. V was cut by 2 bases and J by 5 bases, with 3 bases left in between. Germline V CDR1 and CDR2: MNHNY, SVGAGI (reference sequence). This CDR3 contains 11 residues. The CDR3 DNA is TGTGCCAGCAGTTACGCGGAGACCCAGTACTTC. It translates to CASSYAETQYF.

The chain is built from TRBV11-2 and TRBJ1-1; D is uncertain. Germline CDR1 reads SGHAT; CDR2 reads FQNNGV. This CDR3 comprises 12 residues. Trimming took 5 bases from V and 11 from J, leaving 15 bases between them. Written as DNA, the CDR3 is TGTGCCAGCAGCCCTGACTGGTTGGCTGCTTTCTTT. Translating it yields CASSPDWLAAFF. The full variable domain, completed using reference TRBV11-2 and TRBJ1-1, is EAGVAQSPRYKIIEKRQSVAFWCNPISGHATLYWYQQILGQGPKLLIQFQNNGVVDDSQLPKDRFSAERLKGVDSTLKIQPAKLEDSAVYLCASSPDWLAAFFGQGTRLTVV.

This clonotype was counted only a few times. CDR3 sequence: CASSQGAGPAYEQYV. Written as DNA, the CDR3 is TGTGCCAGCAGCCAAGGGGCAGGGCCCGCCTACGAGCAGTACGTC. The J gene is TRBJ2-7, the V gene TRBV3-1; D might be TRBD1 (5 bases). The ends were cut back, 1 base at V and 2 bases at J, with 12 bases in the middle. The CDR3 extends over 15 amino acids. Germline CDR1 LGHDT, CDR2 YNNKEL (reference sequence).

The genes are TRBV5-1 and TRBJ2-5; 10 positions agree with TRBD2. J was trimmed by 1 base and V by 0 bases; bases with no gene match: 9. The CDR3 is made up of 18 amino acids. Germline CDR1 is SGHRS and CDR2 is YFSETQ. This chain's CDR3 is CASSLAPGVAGGQETQYF. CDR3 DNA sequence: TGCGCCAGCAGCTTGGCTCCGGGGGTAGCGGGGGGCCAAGAGACCCAGTACTTC.

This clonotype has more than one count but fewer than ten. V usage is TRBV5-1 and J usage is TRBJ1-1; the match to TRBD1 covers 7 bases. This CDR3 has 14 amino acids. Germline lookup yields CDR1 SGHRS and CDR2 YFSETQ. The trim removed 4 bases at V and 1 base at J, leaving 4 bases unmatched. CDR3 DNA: TGCGCCAGCAGCACGGGACAGCCGAACACTGAAGCTTTCTTT. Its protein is CASSTGQPNTEAFF.

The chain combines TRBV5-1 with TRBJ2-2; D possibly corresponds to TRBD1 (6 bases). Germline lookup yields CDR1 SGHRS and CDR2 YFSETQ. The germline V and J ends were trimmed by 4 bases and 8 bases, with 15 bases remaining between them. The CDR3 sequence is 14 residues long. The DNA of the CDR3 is TGCGCCAGCAGCCCATACAGGGTCGGTGGGGAGCTGTTTTTT. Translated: CASSPYRVGGELFF.

CDR3 sequence (DNA): TGCGCCAGCAGCTCCCCCTCCGGGACAGGGTATCTCGTTGAGCAGTTCTTC. It codes for CASSSPSGTGYLVEQFF. The V gene is TRBV5-1, the J gene TRBJ2-1; 9 positions agree with TRBD1. Germline values: CDR1 SGHRS, CDR2 YFSETQ. The junction had 16 bases not matched to a gene; V was cut back by 3 bases and J by 9 bases. The CDR3 sequence is 17 residues long.

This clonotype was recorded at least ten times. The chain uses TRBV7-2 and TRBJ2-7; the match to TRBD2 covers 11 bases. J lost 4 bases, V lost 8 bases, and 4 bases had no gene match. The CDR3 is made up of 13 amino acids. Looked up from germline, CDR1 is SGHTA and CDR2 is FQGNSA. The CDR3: CASGLAGGYEQYV. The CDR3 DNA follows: TGTGCCAGCGGGCTAGCGGGGGGATACGAGCAGTACGTC.

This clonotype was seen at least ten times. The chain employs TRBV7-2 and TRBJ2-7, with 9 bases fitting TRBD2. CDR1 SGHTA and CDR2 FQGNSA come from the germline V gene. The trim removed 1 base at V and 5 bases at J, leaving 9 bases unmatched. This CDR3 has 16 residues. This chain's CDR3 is CASSLEGGGAGHEQYV. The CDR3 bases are TGTGCCAGCAGCTTAGAAGGCGGGGGGGCCGGTCACGAGCAGTACGTC.